In its sample, the clone carrying this T cell receptor (beta chain) was seen a few times. Its antigen is undetermined. Sequenced by immunoSEQ multiplex PCR; TCRdb stores in-frame clones only, minus some. Here the sample spans a few thousand clones, approximately 72% being singletons. Germline loops: CDR1 SGHDT, CDR2 YYEEEE. The CDR3 is 14 amino acids. The V end lost 3 bases, the J end lost 5 bases, and 11 bases lay between the germline ends. The data are from a study of CD8 T cell repertoires and HIV-1 epitope variants. About the study: Separate wells received one of Twenty-five Gag or Nef variant peptides. Tested: three Gag epitope families, Nef HW9 and YT9.

The sequence was collected from a male donor with HIV. V and J are TRBV5-6 and TRBJ2-2; D unresolved. The sample consisted of cultured CD8+ T cells derived from PBMCs. The CDR3 DNA is TGTGCCAGCAGCTCTGGCCAGCCAACCGGGGAGCTGTTTTTT. This translates into CASSSGQPTGELFF.